One sample yielded the 13 T cell receptor beta chains listed below, sequenced in a study of T cells after posttransplantation cyclophosphamide. Control samples came 1 year after myeloablative marrow transplants with methotrexate plus calcineurin inhibitor. Using immunoSEQ multiplex PCR, the repertoire was profiled, and TCRdb retains in-frame clones only, with some absent. The profile covers 20,000 to 25,000 clones, with around 91% appearing a single time and around 2% taken by the ten largest. The sample was PBMCs, taken approximately 370 days after allogeneic stem cell transplant with calcineurin inhibitor and methotrexate. Receptor source: a female patient under 45 who received an allogeneic stem cell transplant from an unrelated donor, was CMV-positive, and had acute and chronic GVHD. Some T cells could come from the graft donor.

The CDR3: CATKRSGGPIGEQFF. The CDR3 region has the DNA TGCGCCACCAAAAGGAGTGGAGGGCCTATTGGTGAGCAGTTCTTC. The chain recombines TRBV5-1 with TRBJ2-1, with D possibly being TRBD2 (6 bases). Germline V CDR1 and CDR2: SGHRS, YFSETQ. V lost 9 bases to trimming and J lost 9 bases, with 25 bases between them. CDR3 length: 15 residues.

The genes are TRBV30 and TRBJ2-7, with 12 nucleotides matching TRBD1. The CDR3 consists of 13 residues. Germline assignment: CDR1 GTSNPN and CDR2 SVGIG (reference sequence). V lost 2 bases, J lost 12 bases, and 8 bases stayed unmatched. CDR3 in amino acids: CAWSRGQGAFGYF. The CDR3 DNA reads TGTGCCTGGAGTAGGGGACAGGGGGCTTTTGGGTACTTC.

DNA for the CDR3: TGTGCCAGCACATCCAGGACGGGGGTGGCCGGGGAGCTGTTTTTT. Translating gives CASTSRTGVAGELFF. The J gene is TRBJ2-2, the V gene TRBV9, with a possible D match to TRBD2 (6 bases). Germline values: CDR1 SGDLS, CDR2 YYNGEE. V was trimmed by 6 bases and J by 6 bases, leaving 18 bases between them. The CDR3 has 15 residues.

This rearrangement joins TRBV10-3 to TRBJ1-3, with TRBD1 matching 11 bases. Germline CDR1 ENHRY, CDR2 SYGVKD. This CDR3 comprises 14 residues. Trimming cost V 9 bases and J 3 bases; bases outside gene matches: 4. The CDR3 sequence: CAIGTGGGGNTIYF. The CDR3 DNA is TGTGCCATTGGGACAGGGGGAGGTGGAAACACCATATATTTT.

The genes are TRBV11-2 and TRBJ2-7, with 9 bases identical to TRBD2. Trimming at V came to 5 bases and at J to 2 bases, leaving 10 bases not matched to a gene. This CDR3 contains 16 residues. Per germline, CDR1 SGHAT and CDR2 FQNNGV. CDR3 in amino acids: CASSEQALAGAYEQYF. The CDR3 nucleotides read TGTGCCAGCAGCGAACAAGCACTAGCGGGCGCCTACGAGCAGTACTTC.

The chain joins TRBV5-4 to TRBJ2-6; 7 bases are shared with TRBD1. This CDR3 region has 17 residues. Germline V gene lookup returns CDR1 SGHNT and CDR2 YYREEE (reference sequence). J lost 0 bases, V lost 5 bases, and 8 bases had no gene match. CDR3 residues: CASRSGTDSSGANVLTF. In DNA, the CDR3 is TGTGCCAGCAGGTCGGGGACAGACTCCTCTGGGGCCAACGTCCTGACTTTC.

The rearrangement uses TRBV7-6 and TRBJ1-1; D is uncertain. CDR3 size: 17 residues. Trimming pared 5 bases from V and 4 bases from J, leaving 23 bases between. Germline V gives CDR1 SGHVS, CDR2 FNYEAQ. CDR3 sequence (DNA): TGTGCCAGCAGCCACCCTCGGCAGGTCCTTGACGGCACTGAAGCTTTCTTT. As protein: CASSHPRQVLDGTEAFF.

The rearrangement joins TRBV6-1 to TRBJ2-3; 12 bases align to TRBD2. The germline CDR1 and CDR2 sequences are MNHNS and SASEGT. With 6 bases clipped from V and 4 bases from J, the junction kept 2 bases outside the gene matches. This CDR3 has 14 residues. The CDR3 is CASRLAGGPDTQYF. CDR3 DNA sequence: TGTGCCAGCAGGCTAGCGGGAGGGCCAGATACGCAGTATTTT.

The chain recombines TRBV9 with TRBJ1-3, with D possibly TRBD1 on 6 matching bases. The germline V and J ends were trimmed by 3 bases and 2 bases, with 15 bases remaining between them. CDR1 is SGDLS, CDR2 YYNGEE, per germline. This CDR3 spans 16 amino acids. CDR3 loop: CASSAGGGPAGNTIYF. The CDR3 bases are TGTGCCAGCAGCGCCGGGGGGGGGCCGGCTGGAAACACCATATATTTT.

In its sample, this clone was seen once. J is TRBJ2-7 and V is TRBV19; 9 bases match TRBD2. Per the germline V gene, CDR1 is LNHDA and CDR2 is SQIVND (reference sequence). There are 18 residues in the CDR3. J lost 1 base, V lost 3 bases, and 13 bases had no gene match. CDR3 nucleotides: TGTGCCAGTAGTATGCGTCTTTTGGCTAGCGGGGTATCCTACGAGCAGTACTTC. Amino acid sequence: CASSMRLLASGVSYEQYF. The variable domain in full, completed from reference TRBV19 and TRBJ2-7, reads DGGITQSPKYLFRKEGQNVTLSCEQNLNHDAMYWYRQDPGQGLRLIYYSQIVNDFQKGDIAEGYSVSREKKESFPLTVTSAQKNPTAFYLCASSMRLLASGVSYEQYFGPGTRLTVT.

V and J are TRBV9 and TRBJ1-1; unclear D gene. The CDR3 has 14 residues. Germline CDR1 SGDLS, CDR2 YYNGEE. The V gene lost 1 base and the J gene lost 3 bases, with 10 bases spanning the gap. The CDR3 DNA reads TGTGCCAGCAGCGTAAACGGGTTGGACACTGAAGCTTTCTTT. Its translation is CASSVNGLDTEAFF.

The CDR3 reads CASSDFDREKLFF. The CDR3, as DNA: TGTGCCAGCAGTGATTTCGACAGAGAAAAACTGTTTTTT. The rearrangement joins TRBV6-1 to TRBJ1-4; a possible D gene is TRBD1 (5 bases). In germline, CDR1 is MNHNS, CDR2 SASEGT. Trimming left V 3 bases short and J 8 bases short, with 10 bases between. CDR3 size: 13 residues.

The rearrangement links TRBV4-2 to TRBJ2-7, with a possible D match to TRBD2 (6 bases). The CDR3 has 16 residues. V lost 0 bases and J lost 1, with 13 bases in between. Germline V gene data show CDR1 as LGHNA and CDR2 as YNFKEQ. The chain's CDR3 is CASSQESTSPSYEQYF. The CDR3 DNA follows: TGTGCCAGCAGCCAAGAAAGCACTAGCCCTTCCTACGAGCAGTACTTC.